This record covers a single T cell receptor (beta chain). No antigen is known for it. Only in-frame clones appear in the TCRdb table, and some are missing; sequencing was by immunoSEQ multiplex PCR. The repertoire holds approximately 130,000 clones, more than 80% seen once, with just over 4% in the top ten. The data stem from a study of T cell responses to AZD1222 COVID-19 vaccine. Findings of the study overall: No repertoire was sampled before or during the peak T cell response, only after it. Among those given AZD1222, only 6 or 7 were seropositive at baseline. Females outnumbered males among donors, who were mostly white British; clonal diversity was possibly underestimated.

Trimming left V 1 base short and J 0 bases short, with 13 bases between. Germline lookup yields CDR1 SGHVS and CDR2 FNYEAQ. The CDR3 runs to 17 residues. The gene calls are TRBV7-6 and TRBJ2-1, with unresolved D. The source was peripheral blood, collected 28 days after the second dose of the MenACWY control vaccine. The origin of this receptor is an adult who received the MenACWY meningococcal vaccine as a control. CDR3 in DNA: TGTGCCAGCAGCTTAGAATTGGGGTCCCTCTCCTACAATGAGCAGTTCTTC. The encoded protein is CASSLELGSLSYNEQFF.